These T cell receptor beta chains were read from a single sample in a study of T cell responses to AZD1222 COVID-19 vaccine. Some clones are missing from TCRdb's copy, which holds only in-frame ones; the method was immunoSEQ multiplex PCR. The sample includes some 110,000 clones, about 88% of them seen just once. The sequences come from peripheral blood, collected on day 0 of AZD1222 vaccination. Source of these receptors: an adult in good health. The conserved cysteine and the conserved F or W are not part of the CDR3 here. Fields, in order: J gene, V gene, CDR3 protein.

J: TRBJ2-1
V: TRBV5-1
CDR3: ASSLVASGGDNEQF

J: TRBJ1-4
V: TRBV29-1
CDR3: SVTPDINEKLF

J: TRBJ2-7
V: TRBV7-2
CDR3: ASSLGQLEGQY

J: TRBJ2-2
V: TRBV12-5
CDR3: ASGSRGGELF

J: TRBJ1-2
V: TRBV18
CDR3: ASSRSEEDGYT

J: TRBJ2-5
V: TRBV7-9
CDR3: ASSLIPETQY

J: TRBJ1-5
V: TRBV10-3
CDR3: ATNSGTGGEPQH

J: TRBJ1-5
V: TRBV21-1
CDR3: ASSTPLTGLGGNQPQH

J: TRBJ2-7
V: TRBV14
CDR3: ASSQATGATYEQY

J: TRBJ2-1
V: TRBV20-1
CDR3: SASLPSGRGNEQF

J: TRBJ2-5
V: TRBV5-1
CDR3: ASSPSQTGSQETQY

J: TRBJ1-2
V: TRBV7-8
CDR3: ASSPRGSGYT

J: TRBJ1-5
V: TRBV4-2
CDR3: ASSQDLSRGDNQPQH

J: TRBJ1-6
V: TRBV4-2
CDR3: ASSRGDAGRSYSPLH

J: TRBJ1-6
V: TRBV9
CDR3: ASSALDEGANNSPLH

J: TRBJ1-1
V: TRBV11-2
CDR3: ASSFGQGNTEAF

J: TRBJ1-1
V: TRBV12-3/TRBV12-4
CDR3: ASSLYTEAF

J: TRBJ1-1
V: TRBV6-1
CDR3: ASSEFGVRNTEAF

J: TRBJ1-6
V: TRBV7-8
CDR3: ASSLGWGTDSPLH

J: TRBJ2-1
V: TRBV11-2
CDR3: ASSLRLEDEQF

J: TRBJ2-2
V: TRBV14
CDR3: ASSHRTRQTGELF

J: TRBJ2-2
V: TRBV7-9
CDR3: ASSNQPGGNTGELF

J: TRBJ2-1
V: TRBV7-8
CDR3: ASSSRIYNEQF

J: TRBJ1-2
V: TRBV5-1
CDR3: ASSLAIGQYYGYT

J: TRBJ1-2
V: TRBV16
CDR3: ASSHPGQVGAGYT

J: TRBJ1-2
V: TRBV7-7
CDR3: ASSPLSQYLPYGYT

J: TRBJ1-6
V: TRBV11-1
CDR3: ASSSGRGRHSPLH

J: TRBJ1-1
V: TRBV27
CDR3: ASSLDRRNTEAF

J: TRBJ1-2
V: TRBV5-4
CDR3: ASSLGRQPNYGYT

J: TRBJ2-7
V: TRBV30
CDR3: AWKVLAGGPGEQY

J: TRBJ2-5
V: TRBV6-6
CDR3: ASTKRGSETQY

J: TRBJ1-2
V: TRBV2
CDR3: ASRSGTGILYGYT

J: TRBJ1-3
V: TRBV28
CDR3: ASSLTVSSGNTIY

J: TRBJ2-5
V: TRBV6-5
CDR3: ASSLIQGAWETQY

J: TRBJ2-3
V: TRBV24-1
CDR3: ATSVPKGENTDTQY

J: TRBJ1-1
V: TRBV23-1
CDR3: ASTSSKGIRTEAF

J: TRBJ2-3
V: TRBV1
CDR3: TSSLSGIGADTQY

J: TRBJ1-2
V: TRBV24-1
CDR3: ATSAPGQGAYGYT

J: TRBJ2-6
V: TRBV5-1
CDR3: ASSPQEYSSGANVLT

J: TRBJ1-3
V: TRBV7-9
CDR3: ASSSIKVISGNTIY

J: TRBJ1-6
V: TRBV6-4
CDR3: ASSEVVGVNSPLH

J: TRBJ2-1
V: TRBV27
CDR3: ASSLSGFRNEQF

J: TRBJ1-1
V: TRBV7-9
CDR3: ASNQGGDTEAF

J: TRBJ1-5
V: TRBV28
CDR3: ASLNRGPQEPQH

J: TRBJ1-2
V: TRBV7-8
CDR3: ASSSSLSLYGYT

J: TRBJ2-5
V: TRBV5-4
CDR3: ASTTQGAGETQY

J: TRBJ1-2
V: TRBV7-9
CDR3: ASSLVGLGGYGYT

J: TRBJ1-1
V: TRBV10-2
CDR3: ASSVRLNTEAF

J: TRBJ1-1
V: TRBV7-3
CDR3: ASSSFDRVDTEAF

J: TRBJ1-2
V: TRBV12-3/TRBV12-4
CDR3: AQGRGGYGYT

J: TRBJ2-5
V: TRBV3-1/TRBV3-2
CDR3: ASSQDLLAGHRTQY

J: TRBJ1-2
V: TRBV25-1
CDR3: ASRKTGGLNYGYT